The 32 T cell receptor beta chains below all came from one sample that was sequenced in a study of cytomegalovirus exposure and HLA in healthy donors. 60 Vbeta and 13 Jbeta primers were used in PCR. The protocol was immunoSEQ multiplex PCR, while the TCRdb copy is restricted to in-frame clones and leaves out a portion. This sample has about 90,000 clones; roughly four fifths occur once, and the top ten carry roughly 0.63%. Sequenced: PBMCs. These receptors originate from a man under 40 in good health and CMV-seronegative.

V usage is TRBV19 and J usage is TRBJ2-7; no clear D gene. CDR1 is LNHDA, CDR2 SQIVND, per germline (reference sequence). CDR3 size: 13 residues. Trimming stripped 3 bases from V and 2 bases from J, with 8 bases between. This CDR3 is CASSIPGAYEQYF. CDR3 coding DNA: TGTGCCAGTAGTATTCCCGGAGCCTACGAGCAGTACTTC.

J is TRBJ2-7 and V is TRBV6-1; D may be TRBD2 (6 bases). Trimming removed 6 bases from V and 2 bases from J, with 14 bases in between. CDR3 size: 14 residues. CDR1 is MNHNS and CDR2 is SASEGT in the germline V gene. The CDR3 region has the DNA TGTGCCAGCAGGTGGGAGGAGTTCGCCTACGAGCAGTACGTC. As protein: CASRWEEFAYEQYV.

The J gene is TRBJ1-2, the V gene TRBV6-1; 8 nucleotides align to TRBD1. Germline CDR1 and CDR2: MNHNS and SASEGT. The CDR3 is 13 residues long. V gave up 6 bases and J gave up 3 bases; unmatched junction bases: 3. The CDR3 sequence: CASRGQGDYGYTF. CDR3 nucleotides: TGTGCCAGCAGAGGACAGGGAGACTATGGCTACACCTTC.

V is TRBV19 and J is TRBJ1-1; D possibly corresponds to TRBD1 (5 bases). The length of the CDR3 is 13 residues. Germline V gene sequence: CDR1 LNHDA, CDR2 SQIVND (reference sequence). The V end was cut by 5 bases, the J end by 5 bases, with 12 bases between. CDR3 loop: CASSDQGYTEAFF. The CDR3 DNA sequence: TGTGCCAGTAGTGATCAGGGATATACTGAAGCTTTCTTT.

The V and J genes are TRBV19 and TRBJ2-3; 8 bases align to TRBD1. The junction had 12 bases not matched to a gene; V was cut back by 6 bases and J by 4 bases. The CDR3 extends over 16 amino acids. Germline CDR1 LNHDA, CDR2 SQIVND (reference sequence). The CDR3 reads CASRPSDRVKADTQYF. The CDR3 nucleotides are TGTGCCAGTAGACCATCGGACAGGGTGAAGGCAGATACGCAGTATTTT.

The chain recombines TRBV5-1 with TRBJ1-3; the D is unclear. CDR1 and CDR2 from the germline V gene are SGHRS and YFSETQ. V lost 4 bases and J lost 4, with 18 bases in between. The CDR3 is 16 amino acids. The CDR3 here is CASSKPDQASGNTIYF. As DNA, the CDR3 is TGCGCCAGCAGCAAGCCCGATCAAGCTTCGGGAAACACCATATATTTT.

CDR3 sequence reads: CASSLAKARGQPQHF. In nucleotides, the CDR3 is TGTGCCAGCAGCCTCGCTAAGGCTCGGGGGCAGCCCCAGCATTTT. This chain joins TRBV7-8 and TRBJ1-5, with D possibly being TRBD1 (5 bases). The V end lost 5 bases, the J end lost 7 bases, and 18 bases lay between the germline ends. Germline CDR1 reads SGHVS; CDR2 reads FQNEAQ. The CDR3 contains 15 residues.

The chain combines TRBV18 with TRBJ2-7; maybe TRBD1 (5 bases). Germline CDR1 KGHSH, CDR2 LQKENI. This CDR3 contains 13 residues. The V and J ends lost 2 bases and 6 bases respectively, with 11 bases between them. The CDR3 protein is CASSPIMTAEQYV. CDR3 nucleotides: TGTGCCAGCTCACCAATCATGACAGCCGAGCAGTACGTC.

This sequence joins TRBV7-3 and TRBJ2-1; D unresolved. CDR1 SGHTA and CDR2 FQGTGA come from the germline V gene. The CDR3 has 15 residues. V dropped 9 bases and J dropped 0 bases, with 15 bases sitting between them. Written as DNA, the CDR3 is TGTGCCAGTTGTGCGGAGAGGAGCTCCTACAATGAGCAGTTCTTC. Amino acids: CASCAERSSYNEQFF.

The chain has TRBV10-3 and TRBJ2-5, with 14 positions matching TRBD2. The ends lost 8 bases at V and 5 bases at J; junction bases unmatched: 4. Germline V lookup: CDR1 ENHRY, CDR2 SYGVKD. CDR3 length: 14 residues. The CDR3 DNA follows: TGTGCCATCCGGACTAGCGGGGGGCAGGAGACCCAGTACTTC. Translation gives CAIRTSGGQETQYF.

This clone was observed a few times. The V and J genes are TRBV5-6 and TRBJ1-1; 7 bases fit TRBD1. CDR1 SGHDT and CDR2 YYEEEE come from the germline V gene. This CDR3 has 14 residues. Germline trimming cut 4 bases from V and 1 base from J; bases unmatched to any gene: 4. CDR3: CASSRGQPNTEAFF. The CDR3 region has the DNA TGTGCCAGCAGCCGGGGACAGCCGAACACTGAAGCTTTCTTT.

The gene calls are TRBV25-1 and TRBJ1-2; the D is unclear. The CDR3 length is 16 residues. The germline V and J ends were trimmed by 2 bases and 5 bases, with 18 bases remaining between them. The germline V gene encodes CDR1 MGHDK and CDR2 SYGVNS. CDR3 loop: CASSESGQAFTYGYTF. DNA for the CDR3: TGTGCCAGCAGTGAAAGCGGGCAGGCGTTCACATATGGCTACACCTTC.

The chain combines TRBV7-2 with TRBJ1-3; D uncertain. CDR3 length equals 15 residues. CDR1 is SGHTA, CDR2 FQGNSA, per germline. V was clipped by 1 base and J by 0 bases, with 7 bases between them. The DNA of the CDR3 is TGTGCCAGCAGCTTAGACGACTCCTCTGGAAACACCATATATTTT. Translated, it gives CASSLDDSSGNTIYF.

The V call is TRBV29-1, the J call TRBJ1-2; TRBD1 agrees at 8 bases. V shed 4 bases and J 8 bases; nucleotides not matched to a gene: 15. Per the germline V gene, CDR1 is SQVTM and CDR2 is ANQGSEA. CDR3 length: 15 amino acids. The CDR3 sequence is CSVVGDRILGFGYTF. CDR3 nucleotide sequence: TGCAGCGTTGTTGGGGACAGGATATTGGGCTTCGGCTACACCTTC. The full variable domain, rest sourced from reference TRBV29-1 and TRBJ1-2, is SAVISQKPSRDICQRGTSLTIQCQVDSQVTMMFWYRQQPGQSLTLIATANQGSEATYESGFVIDKFPISRPNLTFSTLTVSNMSPEDSSIYLCSVVGDRILGFGYTFGSGTRLTVV.

The chain combines TRBV18 with TRBJ2-7; 7 bases map to TRBD1. Germline CDR1 is KGHSH and CDR2 is LQKENI. The V gene end was trimmed by 4 bases and the J gene end by 4 bases; junction bases not matched to a gene: 7. This CDR3 region has 14 residues. This chain's CDR3 is CASSRDSDLYEQYF. CDR3 nucleotide sequence: TGTGCCAGCTCACGGGACAGCGATTTGTACGAGCAGTACTTC.

The chain carries TRBV9 and TRBJ1-4; TRBD1 aligns across 9 bases. CDR3 size: 16 residues. Per germline, CDR1 SGDLS and CDR2 YYNGEE. Unmatched junction bases numbered 7, after V lost 0 bases and J lost 7 bases. CDR3 in amino acids: CASSVGVDRGREKLFF. For the CDR3, the DNA is TGTGCCAGCAGCGTAGGGGTGGACAGGGGACGTGAAAAACTGTTTTTT.

The gene calls are TRBV2 and TRBJ1-1; 7 nucleotides agree with TRBD1. In germline, CDR1 is SNHLY, CDR2 FYNNEI. This CDR3 region has 18 residues. V was pared by 0 bases and J by 0 bases, with 10 bases of the junction left unmatched. The CDR3 sequence: CASSEAVGGTRMNTEAFF. In nucleotides, the CDR3 is TGTGCCAGCAGTGAAGCGGTAGGGGGCACTAGAATGAACACTGAAGCTTTCTTT.

J is TRBJ2-5 and V is TRBV9, with D possibly matching TRBD1 (6 bases). The germline V gene encodes CDR1 SGDLS and CDR2 YYNGEE. CDR3 length equals 15 residues. V gave up 3 bases and J gave up 5 bases, with 17 bases separating them. The CDR3 DNA sequence: TGTGCCAGCAGCGACAGCCCACAGGGTGAGGAGACCCAGTACTTC. It translates to CASSDSPQGEETQYF.

This clone was detected only a few times. J is TRBJ1-1 and V is TRBV6-6, with unresolved D. This CDR3 contains 13 residues. Germline V CDR1 and CDR2: MNHNY, SVGAGI (reference sequence). V was cut by 6 bases and J by 1 base, with 9 bases left in between. The CDR3 here is CASSRVSNTEAFF. CDR3 nucleotide sequence: TGTGCCAGCAGCCGAGTCTCGAACACTGAAGCTTTCTTT.

The gene calls are TRBV7-9 and TRBJ1-1; the D gene is possibly TRBD1 (6 bases). CDR3 length: 15 amino acids. The germline CDR1 and CDR2 sequences are SEHNR and FQNEAQ (reference sequence). The V end lost 1 base, the J end lost 1 base, and 10 bases lay between the germline ends. The CDR3 coding sequence is TGTGCCAGCAGCTTAGTACTACAGGGGAACACTGAAGCTTTCTTT. Its translation is CASSLVLQGNTEAFF.

Here the CDR3 reads CATSSTGTGIEQYF. The DNA for the CDR3 is TGTGCCACCAGCAGCACCGGGACAGGGATCGAGCAGTACTTC. The V gene is TRBV15, the J gene TRBJ2-7; 9 nucleotides align to TRBD1. The V segment lost 3 bases and the J segment 6 bases; nucleotides outside the gene matches: 6. Per germline, CDR1 LNHNV and CDR2 YYDKDF (reference sequence). The CDR3 contains 14 residues. Drawing the rest from reference TRBV15 and TRBJ2-7, the complete variable domain is DAMVIQNPRYQVTQFGKPVTLSCSQTLNHNVMYWYQQKSSQAPKLLFHYYDKDFNNEADTPDNFQSRRPNTSFCFLDIRSPGLGDTAMYLCATSSTGTGIEQYFGPGTRLTVT.

The V gene is TRBV27, the J gene TRBJ2-1, with D maybe TRBD2 (6 bases). The germline CDR1 and CDR2 sequences are MNHEY and SMNVEV (reference sequence). The V end lost 5 bases, the J end lost 0 bases, and 14 bases lay between the germline ends. This CDR3 region has 16 residues. The CDR3 is CASSLKRGSSYNEQFF. CDR3 DNA: TGTGCCAGCAGTCTAAAACGGGGGAGCTCCTACAATGAGCAGTTCTTC.

V is TRBV9 and J is TRBJ1-1; unclear D gene. The V end was cut by 3 bases, the J end by 1 base, with 10 bases between. The CDR3 runs to 14 residues. CDR1 is SGDLS, CDR2 YYNGEE, per germline. Written as DNA, the CDR3 is TGTGCCAGCAGCGCACCAGGTCGGAACACTGAAGCTTTCTTT. Its protein is CASSAPGRNTEAFF.

This clone has more than one count but fewer than ten. The chain uses TRBV20-1 and TRBJ1-2; D possibly corresponds to TRBD1 (5 bases). Germline V lookup: CDR1 DFQATT, CDR2 SNEGSKA (reference sequence). V lost 5 bases, J lost 5 bases, and 9 bases lay in between. The CDR3 is 11 residues long. Here the CDR3 DNA reads TGCAGTGCTGATCAGGGTTATGGCTACACCTTC. This sequence encodes CSADQGYGYTF.

This clone was picked up one time. This chain links TRBV5-1 with TRBJ1-2, with TRBD1 matching over 7 bases. This CDR3 is built from 15 residues. J gave up 2 bases and V 4 bases, and 8 bases lay outside the gene matches. The germline CDR1 and CDR2 sequences are SGHRS and YFSETQ. The CDR3 sequence: CASSTGQALNYGYTF. The CDR3 bases are TGCGCCAGCAGCACCGGACAGGCCCTAAACTATGGCTACACCTTC. Using reference TRBV5-1 and TRBJ1-2 for the parts outside the CDR3, the full variable domain is KAGVTQTPRYLIKTRGQQVTLSCSPISGHRSVSWYQQTPGQGLQFLFEYFSETQRNKGNFPGRFSGRQFSNSRSEMNVSTLELGDSALYLCASSTGQALNYGYTFGSGTRLTVV.

As DNA, the CDR3 is TGCGCCAGCAGGTTATCCCCGACAGTGTCTATGGAGACCCAGTACTTC. It codes for CASRLSPTVSMETQYF. This sequence joins TRBV5-1 and TRBJ2-5, with TRBD1 as a possible D gene (5 bases). This CDR3 comprises 16 residues. CDR1 and CDR2 (germline): SGHRS, YFSETQ. V was cut by 5 bases and J by 5 bases, with 22 bases left in between.

The V gene is TRBV19, the J gene TRBJ2-2; the D gene is possibly TRBD1 (5 bases). Germline V gene lookup returns CDR1 LNHDA and CDR2 SQIVND (reference sequence). The V end lost 2 bases, the J end lost 5 bases, and 24 bases lay between the germline ends. CDR3 size: 19 residues. The CDR3 region is CASSIKGASGVLKTGELFF. In nucleotides, the CDR3 is TGTGCCAGTAGTATAAAAGGGGCGTCTGGTGTCTTGAAGACCGGGGAGCTGTTTTTT.

The J gene is TRBJ1-1, the V gene TRBV7-8, with D unclear. CDR1 and CDR2 (germline): SGHVS, FQNEAQ. The V gene lost 2 bases and the J gene lost 1 base, with 11 bases spanning the gap. The CDR3 contains 15 residues. DNA of the CDR3: TGTGCCAGCAGCTTATTGGGCCCGAGGAACACTGAAGCTTTCTTT. Its protein product is CASSLLGPRNTEAFF. The full variable domain, in which reference TRBV7-8 and TRBJ1-1 provide the parts outside the CDR3, is GAGVSQSPRYKVAKRGQDVALRCDPISGHVSLFWYQQALGQGPEFLTYFQNEAQLDKSGLPSDRFFAERPEGSVSTLKIQRTQQEDSAVYLCASSLLGPRNTEAFFGQGTRLTVV.

This sequence joins TRBV6-1 and TRBJ1-6, with 7 bases matching TRBD1. The germline V gene has CDR1 MNHNS and CDR2 SASEGT. The CDR3 contains 15 residues. V lost 5 bases and J lost 8; bases outside the gene matches: 9. CDR3 protein: CASSRPTTGDSPLHF. CDR3 DNA: TGTGCCAGCAGTCGCCCCACAACAGGGGATTCACCCCTCCACTTT.

This rearrangement joins TRBV4-3 to TRBJ2-7; possibly TRBD1 for D (6 bases). With 4 bases removed from V and 2 bases from J, the gap between germline ends came to 12 bases. CDR1 and CDR2 from the germline V gene are LGHNA and YSLEER. CDR3 length: 14 residues. The CDR3 nucleotides are TGCGCCAGCAGCCCTCAAGGACAGACCTACGAGCAGTACTTC. This sequence encodes CASSPQGQTYEQYF.

V is TRBV9 and J is TRBJ2-1; D possibly corresponds to TRBD1 (6 bases). Trimming took off 0 bases at V and 9 bases at J, with 13 bases between the two ends. CDR1 SGDLS and CDR2 YYNGEE come from the germline V gene. The CDR3 runs 14 residues. In DNA, the CDR3 is TGTGCCAGCAGCGTAGAAGGGGGTGTCGCTGAGCAGTTCTTC. Encoded protein: CASSVEGGVAEQFF. Full variable domain (missing parts from reference TRBV9 and TRBJ2-1): DSGVTQTPKHLITATGQRVTLRCSPRSGDLSVYWYQQSLDQGLQFLIQYYNGEERAKGNILERFSAQQFPDLHSELNLSSLELGDSALYFCASSVEGGVAEQFFGPGTRLTVL.

CDR3 DNA sequence: TGTGCCAGCAGCTTAGTGGGGGGACTGAACACTGAAGCTTTCTTT. Translation: CASSLVGGLNTEAFF. The chain uses TRBV11-2 and TRBJ1-1, with D maybe TRBD1 (5 bases). CDR1 is SGHAT, CDR2 FQNNGV, per germline. Trimming cost V 1 base and J 0 bases, with 9 bases left between them. The CDR3 covers 15 residues.